These 13 T cell receptor beta chains came from one sample sequenced in a study of T cells in Graves' hyperthyroidism and ophthalmopathy. Researchers amplified the TCR beta CDR3 regions from RNA transcripts. The HTBI set primed first-round TCR CDR3 RT-PCR. TCRdb processed the multiplex PCR reads anew with MiXCR; each CDR3 protein has one entry. The repertoire consists of about 540,000 distinct CDR3 sequences, with about half occurring once and the leading ten covering nearly 8.5%. Specimen: peripheral blood or thyroid tissue (not recorded which). These receptors were taken from a woman aged 18-35 years with Graves' hyperthyroidism.

V usage is TRBV7-6 and J usage is TRBJ1-2, with 7 bases matching TRBD1. This CDR3 spans 14 amino acids. Per germline, CDR1 SGHVS and CDR2 FNYEAQ. V was pared by 0 bases and J by 8 bases, with 6 bases of the junction left unmatched. DNA for the CDR3: TGTGCCAGCAGCTTAGCAGGGGGCTACTTGGGCTACACCTTC. It is translated as CASSLAGGYLGYTF. Supplemented by reference TRBV7-6 and TRBJ1-2, the full variable domain reads GAGVSQSPRYKVTKRGQDVALRCDPISGHVSLYWYRQALGQGPEFLTYFNYEAQQDKSGLPNDRFSAERPEGSISTLTIQRTEQRDSAMYRCASSLAGGYLGYTFGSGTRLTVV.

V usage is TRBV10-3 and J usage is TRBJ1-4; D gene unclear. CDR1 and CDR2 from the germline V gene are ENHRY and SYGVKD. The CDR3 is made up of 15 amino acids. V lost 3 bases, J lost 1 base, and 9 bases lay in between. The DNA for the CDR3 is TGTGCCATCAGTGAAGACGGAGGAACTAATGAAAAACTGTTTTTT. As protein: CAISEDGGTNEKLFF.

J is TRBJ2-2 and V is TRBV7-2; tentative D call: TRBD1 (7 bases). V was cut by 4 bases and J by 6 bases, with 9 bases left in between. Germline V CDR1 and CDR2: SGHTA, FQGNSA. The CDR3 has 13 residues. For the CDR3, the DNA is TGTGCCAGCAGCTCCAGGGGGGCCGGGGAGCTGTTTTTT. Its translation: CASSSRGAGELFF.

The chain employs TRBV2 and TRBJ1-5, with a weak D call TRBD1 (6 bases). The germline gives CDR1 SNHLY, CDR2 FYNNEI. This CDR3 has 17 amino acids. The V end lost 8 bases, the J end lost 0 bases, and 20 bases lay between the germline ends. Here the CDR3 DNA reads TGTGCCAGCGGCAGTGAGGAACAGGGCTATAGCAATCAGCCCCAGCATTTT. Translating it yields CASGSEEQGYSNQPQHF.

In this sample, this clonotype turned up a few times. The junction differs from germline at one of its ends, possibly a read error. The chain couples TRBV7-9 to TRBJ2-7; TRBD2 agrees at 12 bases. Germline CDR1 reads SEHNR; CDR2 reads FQNEAQ (reference sequence). The CDR3 runs 14 residues. CDR3 region: CASSLAGGPYELYF. The DNA for the CDR3 is TGCGCCAGCAGCCTAGCGGGAGGGCCCTACGAGCTTTACTTC. Supplemented by reference TRBV7-9 and TRBJ2-7, the full variable domain reads DTGVSQNPRHKITKRGQNVTFRCDPISEHNRLYWYRQTLGQGPEFLTYFQNEAQLEKSRLLSDRFSAERPKGSFSTLEIQRTEQGDSAMYLCASSLAGGPYELYFGPGTRLTVT.

The V and J genes are TRBV24-1 and TRBJ1-4, with D maybe TRBD1 (6 bases). Trimming cost V 4 bases and J 4 bases, with 18 bases left between them. The CDR3 totals 17 residues. Germline assignment: CDR1 KGHDR and CDR2 SFDVKD. CDR3 in DNA: TGTGCCACCAGTGACTCCAGAACGACAGGTCATAATGAAAAACTGTTTTTT. It encodes CATSDSRTTGHNEKLFF.

In the case of this clonotype: At one of its ends the junction is not consistent with the germline gene, which may arise from a read error. The chain couples TRBV10-3 to TRBJ1-2; 7 nucleotides line up with TRBD1. The CDR3 length is 13 residues. In germline, CDR1 is ENHRY, CDR2 SYGVKD. In nucleotides, the CDR3 is TGTGCCAGCAGTGAGTCGACAGGGTATGGCTACACCTTC. It translates to CASSESTGYGYTF.

This clonotype occurred many times. The J gene is TRBJ2-7, the V gene TRBV29-1, with 10 bases matching TRBD1. The CDR3 consists of 13 residues. In germline, CDR1 is SQVTM, CDR2 ANQGSEA. J gave up 3 bases and V 5 bases, and 4 bases lay outside the gene matches. CDR3 DNA sequence: TGCAGCGTTCTAGGGACAGGGGTCTACGAGCAGTACTTC. Its translation is CSVLGTGVYEQYF.

Ten or more counts support this clonotype. The genes are TRBV2 and TRBJ1-2, with TRBD1 identical over 10 bases. CDR3 length equals 15 residues. Per germline, CDR1 SNHLY and CDR2 FYNNEI. The V gene end was trimmed by 7 bases and the J gene end by 3 bases; junction bases not matched to a gene: 8. The DNA of the CDR3 is TGTGCCAGCATGTTCTGGGACAGGGGACACTATGGCTACACCTTC. Its protein product is CASMFWDRGHYGYTF.

The rearrangement uses TRBV12-3 or TRBV12-4 and TRBJ2-7; TRBD2 matches at 11 bases. The CDR3 consists of 14 residues. The ends lost 7 bases at V and 6 bases at J; junction bases unmatched: 8. In nucleotides, the CDR3 is TGTGCCAGCAAGACTAGCGGGATTTTCAGCGAGCAGTACTTC. This codes for CASKTSGIFSEQYF.

The chain recombines TRBV25-1 with TRBJ1-5; a possible D gene is TRBD1 (6 bases). Trimming left V 5 bases short and J 2 bases short, with 10 bases between. CDR1 is MGHDK and CDR2 is SYGVNS in the germline V gene. The CDR3 length is 14 residues. The CDR3, as DNA: TGTGCCAGCAGTATACAGGGACGCAATCAGCCCCAGCATTTT. Protein: CASSIQGRNQPQHF. The entire variable domain, with the rest obtained from reference TRBV25-1 and TRBJ1-5, is as follows: EADIYQTPRYLVIGTGKKITLECSQTMGHDKMYWYQQDPGMELHLIHYSYGVNSTEKGDLSSESTVSRIRTEHFPLTLESARPSHTSQYLCASSIQGRNQPQHFGDGTRLSIL.

This clonotype was seen many times. The chain combines TRBV15 with TRBJ1-5; 9 bases are shared with TRBD1. Unmatched junction bases numbered 1, after V lost 2 bases and J lost 5 bases. The CDR3 is 14 amino acids. The V gene's germline CDR1 is LNHNV and CDR2 YYDKDF (reference sequence). CDR3 region: CATSRTGGHQPQHF. DNA of the CDR3: TGTGCCACCAGCAGAACAGGGGGCCATCAGCCCCAGCATTTT.

The chain employs TRBV15 and TRBJ1-6; 7 bases agree with TRBD1. The CDR3 consists of 16 residues. Germline values: CDR1 LNHNV, CDR2 YYDKDF (reference sequence). Germline trimming cut 0 bases from V and 11 bases from J; bases unmatched to any gene: 10. This chain's CDR3 is CATSRDGYRGAPPLHF. CDR3 sequence (DNA): TGTGCCACCAGCAGAGATGGGTACAGGGGTGCTCCACCCCTCCACTTT.